One and the same sample provided the 30 T cell receptor beta chains below, sequenced in a study of tumor-infiltrating lymphocytes in primary liver carcinoma. A primer in the constant region served to generate TCR beta cDNA from approximately 460 ng of total RNA. Libraries for TCR beta were built through three nested multiplex PCR rounds, which together made up a slightly modified ARM-PCR procedure. The first two PCR rounds used TRBV1-TRBV30 forward primers with a C-beta reverse primer, approximately 11 cycles each. MiXCR was run by TCRdb on the multiplex PCR reads, yielding one entry per CDR3 protein. The sample includes about 310,000 distinct CDR3 sequences, 50% to 75% seen only once; the top ten take about 15%. The blood RNA (from unsorted whole blood) was obtained, and germline DNA was also extracted. Sequencing was carried out using peripheral blood. All receptors come from a woman between 25 and 40 years old with primary liver carcinoma and hepatitis B virus infection.

Ten or more counts support this clonotype. The rearrangement links TRBV29-1 to TRBJ1-1, with 10 bases aligning to TRBD1. V was clipped by 8 bases and J by 11 bases; unmatched bases: 5. Germline CDR1 reads SQVTM; CDR2 reads ANQGSEA. The CDR3 consists of 10 residues. Here the CDR3 reads CSYDRGHAFF. CDR3 bases: TGCAGCTATGACAGGGGGCATGCTTTCTTT.

This clonotype was seen only once. With a much larger clone just one base away, this may be a read error. As the CDR3 is not closed by the conserved phenylalanine or tryptophan, this likely results from a read error. The chain joins TRBV29-1 to TRBJ2-7, with D tentatively TRBD2 (5 bases). Looked up from germline, CDR1 is SQVTM and CDR2 is ANQGSEA. Trimming took 4 bases from V and 5 from J, leaving 15 bases between them. CDR3 length: 13 residues. CDR3 protein: CSVVFRGSHEQYY. CDR3 bases: TGCAGCGTTGTTTTTCGCGGGTCCCACGAGCAGTACTAC.

With regard to this clonotype: This may stem from a read error, because a much larger clone lies one nucleotide away. J is TRBJ2-1 and V is TRBV6-1; D is possibly TRBD1 or TRBD2 (6 bases each). CDR1 is MNHNS, CDR2 SASEGT, per germline. This CDR3 region has 15 residues. CDR3 nucleotide sequence: TGTACCAGCCAGCGGAGGGGGGACTCTCTCAATGAGCAGTTCTTC. Translating it yields CTSQRRGDSLNEQFF.

As concerns this clonotype: A much bigger clone sits one base away, suggesting this may be a read error. This chain uses TRBV4-1 with TRBJ1-4; 10 bases fit TRBD1. This CDR3 is built from 16 residues. The J segment lost 4 bases and the V segment lost 4 bases, leaving 6 bases of the junction unmatched. The V gene's germline CDR1 is MGHRA and CDR2 YSYEKL. CDR3 amino acids: CASSRDGTGDNEKLFF. The CDR3 nucleotides read TGCGCCAGCAGCCGAGATGGGACAGGGGATAATGAAAAACTGTTTTTT.

This clonotype was recorded at least ten times. The chain has TRBV28 and TRBJ2-4; 7 nucleotides line up with TRBD1. Germline CDR1 reads MDHEN; CDR2 reads SYDVKM. The CDR3 spans 16 residues. The junction had 7 bases not matched to a gene; V was cut back by 5 bases and J by 0 bases. The CDR3: CASSTDRSLAKNIQYF. In DNA form, the CDR3 reads TGTGCCAGCAGTACGGACAGGTCATTAGCCAAAAACATTCAGTACTTC. Full variable domain (missing parts from reference TRBV28 and TRBJ2-4): DVKVTQSSRYLVKRTGEKVFLECVQDMDHENMFWYRQDPGLGLRLIYFSYDVKMKEKGDIPEGYSVSREKKERFSLILESASTNQTSMYLCASSTDRSLAKNIQYFGAGTRLSVL.

In nucleotides, the CDR3 is TGTGCCAGCAGCTTAAACCCGGGGGGCCTCGAGCAGTTCTTC. Translating gives CASSLNPGGLEQFF. V gene TRBV11-2 combines with J gene TRBJ2-1; TRBD2 might be the D (7 bases). The CDR3 is 14 amino acids. In germline, CDR1 is SGHAT, CDR2 FQNNGV. Trimming took off 2 bases at V and 10 bases at J, with 15 bases between the two ends. Full variable domain (outside the CDR3, taken from reference TRBV11-2 and TRBJ2-1): EAGVAQSPRYKIIEKRQSVAFWCNPISGHATLYWYQQILGQGPKLLIQFQNNGVVDDSQLPKDRFSAERLKGVDSTLKIQPAKLEDSAVYLCASSLNPGGLEQFFGPGTRLTVL.

This clonotype was counted between two and nine times. V usage is TRBV4-1 and J usage is TRBJ2-1, with 11 positions matching TRBD2. The junction had 6 bases not matched to a gene; V was cut back by 4 bases and J by 4 bases. The germline V gene encodes CDR1 MGHRA and CDR2 YSYEKL. The CDR3 runs 16 residues. The CDR3 coding sequence is TGCGCCAGCAGCCGCCTGGGACTAGCGGATTACAATGAGCAGTTCTTC. It yields the protein CASSRLGLADYNEQFF.

To note about this clonotype: A much larger clone lies one base from this, so it may be a read error. V usage is TRBV6-5 and J usage is TRBJ2-2; D is ambiguous. The CDR3 totals 14 residues. From germline, CDR1 is MNHEY and CDR2 SVGAGI. The CDR3 region is CASTKQQNTVELFF. For the CDR3, the DNA is TGTGCCAGCACAAAACAGCAGAACACCGTGGAGCTGTTTTTT.

In nucleotides, the CDR3 is TGTGCCAGCAGCTCGCGGTTAGCGGGTACAGATACGCAGTATTTT. Its protein product is CASSSRLAGTDTQYF. This chain uses TRBV5-6 with TRBJ2-3, with 7 nucleotides matching TRBD2. Germline CDR1 SGHDT, CDR2 YYEEEE. The junction had 7 bases not matched to a gene; V was cut back by 3 bases and J by 3 bases. The CDR3 contains 15 residues.

Worth noting for this clonotype: At one of its ends the junction is not consistent with the germline gene, which may arise from a read error. The chain combines TRBV5-1 with TRBJ2-1; D gene ambiguous. CDR3 length: 12 residues. Germline V CDR1 and CDR2: SGHRS, YFSETQ. DNA for the CDR3: TGCGCCAGTAGCTTGACGATCAATGAGCAGTTCTTC. Protein sequence: CASSLTINEQFF.

The V and J genes are TRBV5-1 and TRBJ1-1; 9 nucleotides agree with TRBD1. V was clipped by 4 bases and J by 5 bases; unmatched bases: 6. Germline lookup yields CDR1 SGHRS and CDR2 YFSETQ. The length of the CDR3 is 14 residues. In DNA, the CDR3 is TGCGCCAGCAGCGGGGGGACAGGGAAGACTGAAGCTTTCTTT. Translated, it gives CASSGGTGKTEAFF.

Comments on this clonotype: The junction shows a germline mismatch at one end, possibly a read error. The CDR3 protein is CASSGAGVREIQHF. CDR3 nucleotide sequence: TGTGCCAGCAGCGGGGCAGGGGTAAGAGAGATCCAGCACTTC. The rearrangement joins TRBV5-6 to TRBJ2-5; a weak D match, TRBD1 (6 bases). The length of the CDR3 is 14 residues. CDR1 and CDR2 (germline): SGHDT, YYEEEE.

In its sample, this clonotype was seen many times. The chain joins TRBV6-2 or TRBV6-3 to TRBJ2-7; no reliable D call. CDR1 and CDR2 (germline): MNHEY, SVGEGT. V was clipped by 1 base and J by 5 bases, with 9 bases between them. The CDR3 runs to 13 residues. This CDR3 reads CASSYWGVHEQYF. The CDR3 DNA reads TGTGCCAGCAGTTACTGGGGTGTTCACGAGCAGTACTTC.

Concerning this clonotype: Possible read error: a much larger clone is one base away. V gene TRBV12-3 or TRBV12-4 combines with J gene TRBJ2-7; maybe TRBD2 (5 bases). Trimming took off 7 bases at V and 6 bases at J, with 19 bases between the two ends. This CDR3 comprises 14 residues. The CDR3 sequence is CASTLEGSGCEQYF. The CDR3 coding sequence is TGTGCCAGCACCCTTGAGGGTTCCGGATGCGAGCAGTACTTC.

The rearrangement joins TRBV7-9 to TRBJ2-7; no reliable D call. Trimming stripped 2 bases from V and 6 bases from J, with 17 bases between. Germline V gives CDR1 SEHNR, CDR2 FQNEAQ (reference sequence). This CDR3 region has 15 residues. The CDR3: CASSLIRAGPGEQYF. The CDR3 DNA reads TGTGCCAGCAGCTTAATTCGGGCAGGACCTGGCGAGCAGTACTTC.

As for this clonotype: A single base separates this from a much larger clone, so it may be a read error. The chain combines TRBV12-3 or TRBV12-4 with TRBJ2-2; 8 nucleotides line up with TRBD1. This CDR3 spans 16 amino acids. V lost 6 bases to trimming and J lost 3 bases; unmatched junction nucleotides: 9. The CDR3 protein is CASSSPGTGDTGELFF. CDR3 nucleotide sequence: TGTGCCAGCAGCAGCCCTGGGACAGGAGACACCGGGGAGCTGTTTTTT.

This chain uses TRBV5-6 with TRBJ1-1, with D perhaps matching TRBD1 (5 bases). The CDR3 is 14 residues long. Trimming removed 1 base at V and 3 bases at J, with 10 bases between. Germline lookup yields CDR1 SGHDT and CDR2 YYEEEE. The CDR3 DNA reads as TGTGCCAGCAGCTTGTACAGGACTCACACTGAAGCTTTCTTT. Its translation: CASSLYRTHTEAFF.

About this clonotype: A much bigger clone sits one base away, suggesting this may be a read error. The chain employs TRBV6-6 and TRBJ1-1; D is unclear. Germline CDR1 reads MNHNY; CDR2 reads SVGAGI (reference sequence). The CDR3 runs 12 residues. CDR3 DNA sequence: TGTGCCAGCAGTGATCGTCTAACGCGCGCTATCTTT. It yields the protein CASSDRLTRAIF.

Concerning this clonotype: As the CDR3 is not closed by the conserved phenylalanine or tryptophan, this likely results from a read error. The chain joins TRBV6-6 to TRBJ2-3, with D tentatively TRBD1 (6 bases). This CDR3 spans 18 amino acids. Germline V CDR1 and CDR2: MNHNY, SVGAGI (reference sequence). The CDR3 sequence: CDSSYSILGQTYTDGQYL. In nucleotides, the CDR3 is TGTGACAGCAGTTACTCGATACTCGGACAGACGTACACAGATGGGCAGTATTTA.

The V call is TRBV25-1, the J call TRBJ2-5, with D unclear. The germline V and J ends were trimmed by 2 bases and 11 bases, with 12 bases remaining between them. The CDR3 is 12 amino acids. Germline CDR1 is MGHDK and CDR2 is SYGVNS. This CDR3 reads CASSEVWNEQYF. CDR3 nucleotide sequence: TGTGCCAGCAGTGAAGTCTGGAATGAGCAGTACTTC. The full variable domain, completed using reference TRBV25-1 and TRBJ2-5, is EADIYQTPRYLVIGTGKKITLECSQTMGHDKMYWYQQDPGMELHLIHYSYGVNSTEKGDLSSESTVSRIRTEHFPLTLESARPSHTSQYLCASSEVWNEQYFGPGTRLLVL.

In the case of this clonotype: A much more abundant neighbour one base away suggests this may be a read error. The J gene is TRBJ2-3, the V gene TRBV29-1; the D call may be TRBD1 or TRBD2 (5 bases each). This CDR3 is built from 12 residues. Trimming cost V 3 bases and J 14 bases, with 18 bases left between them. Germline V gives CDR1 SQVTM, CDR2 ANQGSEA. The CDR3 spells CSVESARGAPYF. In DNA form, the CDR3 reads TGCAGCGTTGAGAGCGCGAGGGGAGCGCCGTATTTT.

This clonotype was counted only a few times. The chain is built from TRBV5-1 and TRBJ2-5; possibly TRBD1 for D (5 bases). Trimming pared 0 bases from V and 9 bases from J, leaving 15 bases between. The CDR3 is 14 residues long. Germline CDR1 reads SGHRS; CDR2 reads YFSETQ. The CDR3 nucleotides read TGCGCCAGCAGCTTGGAGGGGCCAGGTCGGCCCCAGTACTTC. This codes for CASSLEGPGRPQYF.

The rearrangement links TRBV5-4 to TRBJ2-3; TRBD1 is a possible D gene (6 bases). The germline V and J ends were trimmed by 4 bases and 8 bases, with 20 bases remaining between them. This CDR3 region has 15 residues. Germline values: CDR1 SGHNT, CDR2 YYREEE (reference sequence). The CDR3 loop reads CASSLGPRPRGTQYF. In DNA, the CDR3 is TGTGCCAGCAGCCTAGGACCTCGGCCCAGGGGTACGCAGTATTTT.

Comments on this clonotype: This may be a read error: a much more frequent sequence differs by one nucleotide. This sequence joins TRBV6-2 or TRBV6-3 and TRBJ1-5, with D uncertain. The CDR3 is 15 residues long. V was trimmed by 2 bases and J by 10 bases, leaving 18 bases between them. Germline V gene data show CDR1 as MNHEY and CDR2 as SVGEGT. CDR3 sequence (DNA): TGTGCCAGCAGTTACGAACCCGGCCTTGTGACCCCCCAGCATTTT. It encodes CASSYEPGLVTPQHF.

On this clonotype: A read error may explain this, as a much larger clone is one base away. Since the CDR3 does not end with the conserved phenylalanine or tryptophan, this likely comes from a read error. The chain has TRBV6-2 or TRBV6-3 and TRBJ1-5, with 11 bases matching TRBD1. Unmatched junction bases numbered 7, after V lost 6 bases and J lost 6 bases. Germline loops: CDR1 MNHEY, CDR2 SVGEGT. The length of the CDR3 is 15 residues. CDR3 bases: TGTGCCAGCAGACTGGACAGGGGGCCGAGTCAGCCCCAGCATTAT. This translates into CASRLDRGPSQPQHY.

To note about this clonotype: No conserved phenylalanine or tryptophan ends this CDR3, so it is likely a read error. The rearrangement uses TRBV12-3 or TRBV12-4 and TRBJ1-6, with TRBD1 identical over 10 bases. V dropped 9 bases and J dropped 12; count of bases not matched to a gene: 8. CDR3 size: 13 residues. The CDR3 here is CASSRDRGLPLHI. The CDR3 nucleotides read TGTGCCAGTAGCCGGGACAGGGGCCTACCCCTCCACATT.

V is TRBV30 and J is TRBJ1-1; D not resolved. The germline gives CDR1 GTSNPN, CDR2 SVGIG (reference sequence). CDR3 length equals 13 residues. V lost 3 bases, J lost 4 bases, and 12 bases lay in between. The CDR3 region is CAWRGRGRTEAFF. The CDR3 DNA follows: TGTGCCTGGAGGGGTCGAGGGCGCACTGAAGCTTTCTTT.

This clonotype was recorded at least ten times. The chain carries TRBV12-3 or TRBV12-4 and TRBJ1-2; D may be TRBD1 (5 bases). The CDR3 runs to 14 residues. V lost 7 bases and J lost 4, with 16 bases in between. The DNA of the CDR3 is TGTGCCAGCAACCCAAGCGGGGCGGCCTATGGCTACACCTTC. Its translation: CASNPSGAAYGYTF.

This clonotype was detected only a few times. The chain employs TRBV5-4 and TRBJ1-2; tentatively, D is TRBD1 (6 bases). Germline V gene data show CDR1 as SGHNT and CDR2 as YYREEE (reference sequence). CDR3 length equals 14 residues. V was cut by 4 bases and J by 7 bases, with 17 bases left in between. The CDR3 loop reads CASSDPTGSRGYTF. CDR3 coding DNA: TGTGCCAGCAGCGATCCGACAGGCAGCCGTGGCTACACCTTC.

This clonotype has a handful of counts. J is TRBJ2-5 and V is TRBV6-1, with a weak D call TRBD2 (6 bases). The CDR3 totals 14 residues. V was clipped by 7 bases and J by 7 bases, with 19 bases between them. Germline V gene data show CDR1 as MNHNS and CDR2 as SASEGT. The CDR3 here is CASNPLLRDGTQYF. The CDR3 nucleotides are TGTGCCAGCAACCCACTCCTGCGGGATGGGACCCAGTACTTC.